The rows below give T cell receptor beta chains drawn from one sample of a study of blood T cell repertoires in COVID-19. The assay was immunoSEQ multiplex PCR, and TCRdb's table has in-frame clones only and misses some. The sample lists some 190,000 clones; approximately 80% were seen once. The sequenced material came from peripheral blood. These receptors were collected from a woman aged 40 to 50 with COVID-19, enrolled during active disease. The CDR3 runs from the conserved cysteine through the conserved F or W. The D gene is left open where the match is weak. Not all rows give a size; the values are once, few, many and, for expanded clones, a class.

D	size	V	J	length	DNA	CDR3
-	-	TRBV6-5	TRBJ1-2	13	TGTGCCAGCAGCCGCGACAGGACGTATGGCTACACCTTC	CASSRDRTYGYTF
TRBD1	-	TRBV7-6	TRBJ1-6	18	TGTGCCAGCAGCCTCAGACAGGGATCGGCTACCTATAATTCACCCCTCCACTTT	CASSLRQGSATYNSPLHF
-	-	TRBV9	TRBJ2-2	16	TGTGCCAGCAGCGTAGAAGCTAGCGCATACACCGGGGAGCTGTTTTTT	CASSVEASAYTGELFF
TRBD1	-	TRBV11-2	TRBJ1-5	14	TGTGCCAGCAGCACCCGACAGGGGGATCAGCCCCAGCATTTT	CASSTRQGDQPQHF
-	-	TRBV6-5	TRBJ1-1	12	TGTGCCAGCAGGTTCGGGGGCACTGAAGCTTTCTTT	CASRFGGTEAFF
TRBD1	-	TRBV19	TRBJ1-1	14	TGTGCCAGTAGAAGGACAGGCGTGAACACTGAAGCTTTCTTT	CASRRTGVNTEAFF
TRBD1	-	TRBV2	TRBJ2-1	16	TGTGCCAGCAGGGGTCCTGGACAGGGTCCCTACAATGAGCAGTTCTTC	CASRGPGQGPYNEQFF
-	-	TRBV9	TRBJ2-1	15	TGTGCCAGCAGCGCCACTAGATCCCCCCTGGAGGAGCAGTTCTTC	CASSATRSPLEEQFF
-	-	TRBV2	TRBJ1-5	14	TGTGCCAGCAGCCCTGGGGGGGTTAGTCAGCCCCAGCATTTT	CASSPGGVSQPQHF
-	few	TRBV7-2	TRBJ2-3	11	TGTGCCAGCAGCTTCCTTCGGGCGCAGTATTTT	CASSFLRAQYF
-	-	TRBV19	TRBJ2-2	15	TGTGCCAGTACCCCGACAGGCGCTTACACCGGGGAGCTGTTTTTT	CASTPTGAYTGELFF
-	-	TRBV3-1/TRBV3-2	TRBJ1-3	13	TGTGCCAGCACCCTAAGGGGCTCAGACACCATATATTTT	CASTLRGSDTIYF
TRBD1	-	TRBV29-1	TRBJ2-5	14	TGCAGCGCCCAAAAGGGGACAGGGGGGGAGACCCAGTACTTC	CSAQKGTGGETQYF
-	-	TRBV6-5	TRBJ2-2	15	TGTGCCAGCAGACAGGACAATACGAACACCGGGGAGCTGTTTTTT	CASRQDNTNTGELFF
TRBD2	-	TRBV4-2	TRBJ2-1	16	TGTGCCAGCAGCGATACTAGCGGGGGGGACGACAATGAGCAGTTCTTC	CASSDTSGGDDNEQFF
-	-	TRBV21-1	TRBJ1-4	18	TGTGCCAGCAGGCCCCCGGACAGGGGGCGCTTAACTAATGAAAAACTGTTTTTT	CASRPPDRGRLTNEKLFF
TRBD2	-	TRBV6-5	TRBJ2-1	16	TGTGCCAGCAGTTCCTCCAGCGGGGGGGTCTACAATGAGCAGTTCTTC	CASSSSSGGVYNEQFF
-	-	TRBV2	TRBJ1-1	13	TGTGCCAGCATTGGGGCAGGGGACACTGAAGCTTTCTTT	CASIGAGDTEAFF